What follows are 21 T cell receptor beta chains derived from one specimen sequenced in a study of cytomegalovirus exposure and HLA in healthy donors. Researchers ran the PCR with 60 Vbeta and 13 Jbeta primers. Some clones are missing from TCRdb's copy, which holds only in-frame ones; the method was immunoSEQ multiplex PCR. The sample lists around 150,000 clones; around 81% were seen once. Sequences were obtained from PBMCs. The receptors here all came from a woman in her thirties or forties in good health and CMV-seronegative.

The V gene is TRBV11-2, the J gene TRBJ2-7, with TRBD2 matching 10 bases. V lost 4 bases and J lost 5; bases outside the gene matches: 5. The CDR3 runs to 14 residues. Germline V gene sequence: CDR1 SGHAT, CDR2 FQNNGV. The CDR3 nucleotides are TGTGCCAGCAGCTCTACTAGCGGGAAGGACGAGCAGTACTTC. Protein sequence: CASSSTSGKDEQYF. Filled out from reference TRBV11-2 and TRBJ2-7, the complete variable domain reads EAGVAQSPRYKIIEKRQSVAFWCNPISGHATLYWYQQILGQGPKLLIQFQNNGVVDDSQLPKDRFSAERLKGVDSTLKIQPAKLEDSAVYLCASSSTSGKDEQYFGPGTRLTVT.

The chain has TRBV2 and TRBJ2-7; 10 nucleotides align to TRBD2. CDR3 size: 16 residues. Trimming at V came to 7 bases and at J to 0 bases, leaving 9 bases not matched to a gene. CDR1 SNHLY and CDR2 FYNNEI come from the germline V gene. This CDR3 is CASKIAGGFLSYEQYF. The CDR3 DNA is TGTGCCAGCAAGATAGCGGGAGGATTCCTCTCCTACGAGCAGTACTTC.

This chain links TRBV30 with TRBJ2-5; 8 positions match TRBD2. There are 16 residues in the CDR3. CDR1 and CDR2 from the germline V gene are GTSNPN and SVGIG (reference sequence). V was pared by 5 bases and J by 4 bases, with 15 bases of the junction left unmatched. CDR3 region: CAWGSGRRGIGETQYF. In DNA form, the CDR3 reads TGTGCCTGGGGGAGCGGGAGAAGGGGAATTGGAGAGACCCAGTACTTC.

This clone was counted only a few times. This chain uses TRBV5-1 with TRBJ2-1; 8 bases map to TRBD2. Per the germline V gene, CDR1 is SGHRS and CDR2 is YFSETQ. The V and J ends lost 0 bases and 7 bases, in that order; junction bases with no gene match: 12. The CDR3 is 17 residues long. The CDR3 sequence: CASSLVGRAGVNNEQFF. The CDR3 DNA reads as TGCGCCAGCAGCTTGGTCGGGAGAGCGGGAGTCAATAATGAGCAGTTCTTC.

V usage is TRBV2 and J usage is TRBJ2-1, with TRBD2 matching over 9 bases. CDR1 SNHLY and CDR2 FYNNEI come from the germline V gene. The trim removed 6 bases at V and 5 bases at J, leaving 2 bases unmatched. This CDR3 is built from 13 residues. For the CDR3, the DNA is TGTGCCAGCAGGACTAGCGGACACAATGAGCAGTTCTTC. Amino acid sequence: CASRTSGHNEQFF.

V is TRBV6-1 and J is TRBJ1-5, with TRBD1 matching over 8 bases. Trimming at V came to 0 bases and at J to 5 bases, leaving 9 bases not matched to a gene. This CDR3 is 17 amino acids long. Looked up from germline, CDR1 is MNHNS and CDR2 is SASEGT. CDR3 loop: CASSEALQGAEYQPQHF. CDR3 bases: TGTGCCAGCAGTGAAGCGCTTCAGGGGGCGGAGTATCAGCCCCAGCATTTT.

The V call is TRBV2, the J call TRBJ2-3; D uncertain. This CDR3 is 13 amino acids long. V was cut by 8 bases and J by 0 bases, with 9 bases left in between. CDR1 is SNHLY and CDR2 is FYNNEI in the germline V gene. CDR3 residues: CASGRRSTDTQYF. CDR3 nucleotides: TGTGCCAGCGGGCGCCGTAGCACAGATACGCAGTATTTT.

This clone has just one count. The chain combines TRBV6-5 with TRBJ1-2, with D unresolved. The CDR3 totals 14 residues. Germline CDR1 MNHEY, CDR2 SVGAGI. The germline V and J ends were trimmed by 8 bases and 5 bases, with 18 bases remaining between them. CDR3 coding DNA: TGTGCCAGCCGCCTCGACGGGAGATCTTATGGCTACACCTTC. Translated, it gives CASRLDGRSYGYTF.

This clone appeared once. This sequence joins TRBV21-1 and TRBJ2-7; TRBD1 was called by the table and not checked on the DNA. TRBV21-1 is a pseudogene. This CDR3 contains 17 residues. In DNA, the CDR3 is TGTGCCAGCAGCAAAACAGACAGGGACCCACGACCCTACGAGCAGTACTTC. Its translation: CASSKTDRDPRPYEQYF.

About this clone itself: One end of the junction varies from germline; a read error may be responsible. The chain uses TRBV7-7 and TRBJ2-7; TRBD2 matches at 7 bases. This CDR3 is built from 14 residues. Germline V gene sequence: CDR1 SSHAT, CDR2 FNYEAQ (reference sequence). The CDR3 loop reads CASSLGAGPYEQYF. The CDR3, as DNA: TGTGCTAGCAGCTTAGGAGCGGGGCCCTACGAGCAGTACTTC.

J is TRBJ1-2 and V is TRBV19, with a tentative D call TRBD1 (5 bases). With 0 bases removed from V and 5 bases from J, the gap between germline ends came to 7 bases. The CDR3 has 13 amino acids. CDR1 and CDR2 from the germline V gene are LNHDA and SQIVND (reference sequence). The CDR3 coding sequence is TGTGCCAGTAGTATAGACAGGGTTTATGGCTACACCTTC. Encoded protein: CASSIDRVYGYTF.

V gene TRBV9 combines with J gene TRBJ2-1; TRBD2 matches 12 bases. The germline V gene encodes CDR1 SGDLS and CDR2 YYNGEE. The CDR3 length is 16 residues. J gave up 8 bases and V 2 bases, and 8 bases lay outside the gene matches. CDR3 region: CASSVETSGRVDEQFF. DNA for the CDR3: TGTGCCAGCAGCGTTGAGACTAGCGGGAGAGTCGATGAGCAGTTCTTC.

The chain employs TRBV6-1 and TRBJ2-1; 10 nucleotides line up with TRBD2. CDR3 length equals 14 residues. Germline V gene data show CDR1 as MNHNS and CDR2 as SASEGT. V lost 3 bases and J lost 9; bases outside the gene matches: 5. CDR3 loop: CASSDRLAGVEQFF. The CDR3 nucleotides are TGTGCCAGCAGTGACCGGCTAGCGGGAGTTGAGCAGTTCTTC.

Here the CDR3 DNA reads TGTGCCAGCAGTGTACAGGGCCCCTACAATGAGCAGTTCTTC. Protein product: CASSVQGPYNEQFF. V usage is TRBV7-3 and J usage is TRBJ2-1; D is perhaps TRBD1 (6 bases). V was clipped by 6 bases and J by 2 bases, with 11 bases between them. This CDR3 is 14 amino acids long. Germline lookup yields CDR1 SGHTA and CDR2 FQGTGA.

V usage is TRBV10-3 and J usage is TRBJ1-2; D gene unclear. This CDR3 has 13 residues. CDR1 ENHRY and CDR2 SYGVKD come from the germline V gene. V lost 4 bases and J lost 1, with 7 bases in between. The CDR3 spells CAISGSNNYGYTF. DNA of the CDR3: TGTGCCATCAGTGGCAGTAATAACTATGGCTACACCTTC.

CDR3 amino acids: CASRPTGRNTEAFF. The CDR3 region has the DNA TGTGCCAGCAGACCGACAGGGAGGAACACTGAAGCTTTCTTT. This sequence joins TRBV6-4 and TRBJ1-1; TRBD1 matches at 7 bases. Germline CDR1 MRHNA, CDR2 SNTAGT. Trimming took 6 bases from V and 1 from J; bases not matched to a gene: 5. The CDR3 consists of 14 residues.

The rearrangement links TRBV9 to TRBJ2-3, with a weak D call TRBD2 (7 bases). V was shortened by 0 bases and J by 5 bases, with 25 bases between the two germline ends. CDR1 and CDR2 (germline): SGDLS, YYNGEE. The CDR3 is made up of 19 amino acids. CDR3 loop: CASSVVVQGERDMGDTQYF. The CDR3 coding sequence is TGTGCCAGCAGCGTAGTAGTACAGGGAGAGCGGGATATGGGAGATACGCAGTATTTT.

V gene TRBV6-1 combines with J gene TRBJ1-2; 8 bases are shared with TRBD1. In germline, CDR1 is MNHNS, CDR2 SASEGT. V was clipped by 5 bases and J by 6 bases; unmatched bases: 5. This CDR3 spans 13 amino acids. DNA for the CDR3: TGTGCCAGCAGTCCGACAGGGGCCCATGGCTACACCTTC. This sequence encodes CASSPTGAHGYTF.

The chain has TRBV7-9 and TRBJ1-2; unclear D gene. Germline V gene data show CDR1 as SEHNR and CDR2 as FQNEAQ (reference sequence). The CDR3 consists of 12 residues. The V and J ends lost 5 bases and 3 bases respectively, with 7 bases between them. The CDR3 reads CASSEVDYGYTF. DNA for the CDR3: TGTGCCAGCAGCGAGGTTGACTATGGCTACACCTTC.

This chain links TRBV2 with TRBJ2-1, with D maybe TRBD2 (6 bases). The CDR3 extends over 15 amino acids. Germline values: CDR1 SNHLY, CDR2 FYNNEI. V lost 8 bases and J lost 7, with 21 bases in between. The CDR3, as DNA: TGTGCCAGCGGGTGGCTGTACGGAGGGTCGAATGAGCAGTTCTTC. Amino acids: CASGWLYGGSNEQFF.

The chain employs TRBV28 and TRBJ1-2; TRBD1 might be the D (6 bases). CDR1 and CDR2 (germline): MDHEN, SYDVKM. The V end lost 6 bases, the J end lost 3 bases, and 23 bases lay between the germline ends. CDR3 length equals 17 residues. CDR3 sequence (DNA): TGTGCCAGCAGCCCAACTACCGCCGGGACACCGGACTATGGCTACACCTTC. It codes for CASSPTTAGTPDYGYTF.